These T cell receptor beta chains were read from a single sample in a study of blood T cell repertoires in COVID-19. Sequencing was performed with immunoSEQ multiplex PCR; in TCRdb, only in-frame clones are kept and a portion is missing. The sample consists of some 220,000 clones, 80% of them appearing once. Sequencing input: peripheral blood. The receptors stem from a woman in her 70s with acute or convalescent COVID-19. The conserved cysteine and the conserved F or W are not part of the CDR3 here.

J: TRBJ2-2; V: TRBV5-1; CDR3: ASSTFGGNTGELF
J: TRBJ2-1; V: TRBV6-2/TRBV6-3; CDR3: ASSSVLAGEQF
J: TRBJ2-1; V: TRBV10-1; CDR3: ASSASNEQF
J: TRBJ2-7; V: TRBV6-6; CDR3: ASSYSSQGLNY
J: TRBJ2-1; V: TRBV3-1/TRBV3-2; CDR3: ASSQGGRDGEQF
J: TRBJ2-3; V: TRBV9; CDR3: ASSPGWDTQY
J: TRBJ2-6; V: TRBV2; CDR3: ASSVWDRPTSGANVLT
J: TRBJ2-7; V: TRBV6-2/TRBV6-3; CDR3: ASSYPLRQTRLYEQY
J: TRBJ1-3; V: TRBV9; CDR3: ASSPHVESRNTIY
J: TRBJ2-7; V: TRBV7-2; CDR3: ASSPGTSGGFWEQY
J: TRBJ2-5; V: TRBV12-5; CDR3: ASGLSATSGGETQY
J: TRBJ2-7; V: TRBV18; CDR3: ASSPLRIDSTRHEQY
J: TRBJ2-5; V: TRBV5-1; CDR3: ASSLIPGNGETQY
J: TRBJ2-7; V: TRBV10-3; CDR3: AISERLTLQEQY
J: TRBJ1-2; V: TRBV5-1; CDR3: ASSSRTGPNYGYT
J: TRBJ2-3; V: TRBV19; CDR3: ASSLRTGRDTQY
J: TRBJ2-7; V: TRBV15; CDR3: ATGMATAGLYEQY
J: TRBJ1-2; V: TRBV5-4; CDR3: ASSLSTGRPNYGYT
J: TRBJ2-1; V: TRBV6-5; CDR3: ASSYFVRGEQF
J: TRBJ1-1; V: TRBV5-1; CDR3: ASSLGQVGTEAF
J: TRBJ2-1; V: TRBV5-1; CDR3: ASSLEGLAVYNEQF
J: TRBJ1-2; V: TRBV11-3; CDR3: ASSLTVNDGYT
J: TRBJ2-7; V: TRBV11-2; CDR3: ASSSPRDRGYEQY
J: TRBJ2-3; V: TRBV7-2; CDR3: ASSPRASGGFDTQY
J: TRBJ2-5; V: TRBV10-2; CDR3: ASSLGRGQGLGETQY
J: TRBJ2-5; V: TRBV3-1/TRBV3-2; CDR3: ASSQDYARGAGETQY
J: TRBJ2-5; V: TRBV5-6; CDR3: ASSLQGWLRETQY
J: TRBJ2-6; V: TRBV5-1; CDR3: ASSSRTGGSGANVLT
J: TRBJ2-5; V: TRBV18; CDR3: ASSPASEETQY
J: TRBJ2-3; V: TRBV20-1; CDR3: SASNPLAGGYTDTQY
J: TRBJ2-3; V: TRBV7-9; CDR3: ASRKTEISTDTQY
J: TRBJ2-3; V: TRBV20-1; CDR3: SAPAGGPQY
J: TRBJ2-3; V: TRBV6-2/TRBV6-3; CDR3: ASSPRWDTQY
J: TRBJ2-5; V: TRBV12-3/TRBV12-4; CDR3: ASSRQDRETQY
J: TRBJ2-1; V: TRBV7-9; CDR3: ASSLVGLAEQF
J: TRBJ2-5; V: TRBV27; CDR3: ASKLGTGGWETQY
J: TRBJ1-5; V: TRBV19; CDR3: ASSIGDRGNQPQH
J: TRBJ2-5; V: TRBV7-8; CDR3: ASSRDTQETQY
J: TRBJ1-1; V: TRBV2; CDR3: ASSVVGGGGTEAF
J: TRBJ1-4; V: TRBV11-2; CDR3: ASSLDRVGEKLF
J: TRBJ2-5; V: TRBV24-1; CDR3: ATQRGQGAEETQY
J: TRBJ2-3; V: TRBV9; CDR3: ASSVDLSTDTQY
J: TRBJ1-3; V: TRBV15; CDR3: ATSQGSSGNTIY
J: TRBJ2-2; V: TRBV27; CDR3: ASTLSGTTNTGELF
J: TRBJ2-1; V: TRBV5-1; CDR3: ASSFPGTAGYNEQF
J: TRBJ1-5; V: TRBV9; CDR3: ASSVEADSNQPQH
J: TRBJ1-5; V: TRBV3-1/TRBV3-2; CDR3: ASSQDGGGFGNQPQH
J: TRBJ2-7; V: TRBV2; CDR3: ASSVGGGSYEQY
J: TRBJ2-2; V: TRBV10-1; CDR3: ASGPGTATGELF
J: TRBJ2-5; V: TRBV5-5; CDR3: ASSRSGSGGANQETQY
J: TRBJ2-2; V: TRBV15; CDR3: ATSRALDISTGELF
J: TRBJ2-5; V: TRBV11-1; CDR3: ASSHRHIPQETQY
J: TRBJ2-5; V: TRBV7-6; CDR3: ASGERGRSETQY
J: TRBJ2-3; V: TRBV7-6; CDR3: ASSLEGSSTDTQY